This T cell receptor (beta chain) appears in the sequencing data of a study of monozygotic twins with inflammatory bowel disease. Regarding the study as a whole: Repertoire similarity did not differ between concordant and discordant twins, perhaps due to limited power. Researchers report that IBD patients shared fewer clonotypes with others than healthy twins, especially amid disease activity.

Per the germline V gene, CDR1 is LNHDA and CDR2 is SQIVND (reference sequence). This CDR3 is built from 17 residues. For this clonotype: Antigen unknown.

No DNA is given; TCRdb re-called the 5' RACE reads and lists each CDR3 protein once. This sample's table reports about 330,000 distinct CDR3 sequences. Input material: blood. The clonotype comes from a human donor with ulcerative colitis or Crohn's disease, or a healthy co-twin of an affected twin (not recorded which). V usage is TRBV19 and J usage is TRBJ1-1; as DNA is missing, the TRBD1 call by TCRdb cannot be tested. The CDR3 loop reads CASSKLRDRGEKIEAFF.